This T cell receptor (beta chain) was recorded in a study of T cells after yellow fever vaccination. TCRdb itself ran the 5' RACE reads through MiXCR, one entry per CDR3 protein. The sample has a few hundred thousand distinct CDR3 sequences; about 10% are singletons. Deletions cut 4 bases from V and 4 bases from J, with 12 bases between. The CDR3 extends over 14 amino acids. CDR1 is LGHNA and CDR2 is YNFKEQ in the germline V gene. This clonotype was seen more than once but under ten times. V usage is TRBV4-2 and J usage is TRBJ2-3; D remains unclear. This clonotype was sampled from a man aged 18 to 29 who received the YFV17D yellow fever vaccine. The source was CD4+ T cells sorted from PBMCs, collected 5 days after the yellow fever booster vaccination. CDR3 sequence (DNA): TGTGCCAGCAGCCCTAATGCCGGTGCAGATACGCAGTATTTT. This sequence encodes CASSPNAGADTQYF.